This TCR beta chain is from a study of blood T cell repertoires in COVID-19. Whole-study context: PBMCs, B-cell-depleted T cells, or T cells provided the cDNA or gDNA that made up the material.

This clone has more than one count but fewer than ten. Living in 24 US areas, the participants were between roughly 18 and 89 years of age. Membership in each cohort depended on participant-reported clinical history. Exposed participants came across a COVID-19 case within 2 weeks before study entry. Sequencing used immunoSEQ multiplex PCR; TCRdb keeps in-frame clones, though not all of them. The data contain about 180,000 clones, 70% to 80% of them singletons. The germline V gene has CDR1 SEHNR and CDR2 FQNEAQ (reference sequence). V was pared by 2 bases and J by 1 base, with 10 bases between. The CDR3 has 15 amino acids.

The chain has TRBV7-9 and TRBJ2-3, with a possible D match to TRBD2 (5 bases). Sequenced sample: PBMCs or T cells enriched from blood (not recorded which). The sequence was obtained from a man in his 60s who had been exposed to COVID-19. This CDR3 is CASSLRGSGTDTQYF. CDR3 coding DNA: TGTGCCAGCAGCTTAAGAGGTAGCGGCACAGATACGCAGTATTTT.